These 32 T cell receptor beta chains were sequenced from one sample in a study of vaccination and CD4 T cells after COVID-19. No antigens are known for them. Researchers used the Oncomine TCR Beta short-read assay to sequence DNA from cultured CD4+ T cells. Cultured CD4+ T cells were the source of extracted genomic DNA. One entry per CDR3 protein, called by TCRdb with MiXCR from the PCR reads. The data show 12,000 or so distinct CDR3 sequences, about 40% seen once. Treatment: roughly 11-day PBMC culture with coronavirus spike peptide pools or control peptides (ViraFEST assay). CD4+ T cells of the unexposed donor were collected before the COVID-19 pandemic (2011-2018). Sequenced: CD4+ T cells from blood, cultured in vitro. These receptors were obtained from a human donor in good health.

The gene calls are TRBV6-2 or TRBV6-3 and TRBJ2-3; a possible D gene is TRBD1 (6 bases). V shed 8 bases and J shed 3 bases, with 21 bases lying between them. CDR3 length equals 16 residues. Germline lookup yields CDR1 MNHEY and CDR2 SVGEGT. In DNA form, the CDR3 reads TGTGCCAGCTCGTCTCCCCAGGGGCTGGGGACAGATACGCAGTATTTT. Protein: CASSSPQGLGTDTQYF.

This clonotype was counted between two and nine times. The chain recombines TRBV10-3 with TRBJ2-1; D gene uncertain. CDR1 is ENHRY and CDR2 is SYGVKD in the germline V gene. The CDR3 totals 16 residues. V was cut by 6 bases and J by 0 bases, with 15 bases left in between. The CDR3 nucleotides are TGTGCCATCAGCGGGCAAGGAGCGCACTCCTACAATGAGCAGTTCTTC. Amino acids: CAISGQGAHSYNEQFF.

The sample holds a few counts of this clonotype. V gene TRBV6-1 combines with J gene TRBJ1-2; 8 nucleotides line up with TRBD1. CDR3 length equals 16 residues. Per the germline V gene, CDR1 is MNHNS and CDR2 is SASEGT. J lost 3 bases, V lost 5 bases, and 11 bases had no gene match. Here the CDR3 reads CASSQLTGGRDYGYTF. Here the CDR3 DNA reads TGTGCCAGCAGTCAACTAACAGGGGGTAGGGACTATGGCTACACCTTC.

The table lists this clonotype with a few counts. The V gene is TRBV10-3, the J gene TRBJ2-7, with TRBD1 identical over 11 bases. This CDR3 is 16 amino acids long. Trimming at V came to 2 bases and at J to 8 bases, leaving 11 bases not matched to a gene. Germline CDR1 reads ENHRY; CDR2 reads SYGVKD. In DNA form, the CDR3 reads TGTGCCATCAGTGAGCCCAACTGGACAGGGGGCCCCCAGCAGTACTTC. It translates to CAISEPNWTGGPQQYF.

This clonotype occurred a few times. V usage is TRBV4-1 and J usage is TRBJ1-5; 7 nucleotides agree with TRBD1. CDR1 is MGHRA, CDR2 YSYEKL, per germline. CDR3 size: 16 residues. V lost 0 bases to trimming and J lost 3 bases; unmatched junction nucleotides: 5. The CDR3 loop is CASSQEPGQINQPQHF. CDR3 nucleotides: TGCGCCAGCAGCCAAGAACCGGGACAGATCAATCAGCCCCAGCATTTT.

This rearrangement joins TRBV11-3 to TRBJ2-7; 12 bases map to TRBD2. CDR3 length equals 15 residues. The V gene's germline CDR1 is SGHNT and CDR2 YENEEA. The ends lost 4 bases at V and 6 bases at J; junction bases unmatched: 7. CDR3 loop: CASSSRLAGAAEQYF. The CDR3 region has the DNA TGTGCCAGCAGCTCCAGACTAGCGGGAGCAGCCGAGCAGTACTTC.

This clonotype was recorded a few times. The gene calls are TRBV24-1 and TRBJ2-2, with TRBD1 identical over 8 bases. The CDR3 is 17 amino acids. CDR1 and CDR2 from the germline V gene are KGHDR and SFDVKD. Trimming removed 1 base from V and 6 bases from J; junction bases left unmatched: 9. The CDR3 DNA is TGTGCCACCAGTGATTTAGCCGGACAGGGTGCCCCCGGGGAGCTGTTTTTT. This gives the protein CATSDLAGQGAPGELFF.

The chain employs TRBV28 and TRBJ2-1, with 9 positions matching TRBD2. The J segment lost 9 bases and the V segment lost 6 bases, leaving 9 bases of the junction unmatched. This CDR3 has 14 amino acids. From germline, CDR1 is MDHEN and CDR2 SYDVKM. The CDR3 DNA reads TGTGCCAGCAGCCTTAGCGGGAGATCTGGTGAGCAGTTCTTC. This sequence encodes CASSLSGRSGEQFF. Full variable domain (missing parts from reference TRBV28 and TRBJ2-1): DVKVTQSSRYLVKRTGEKVFLECVQDMDHENMFWYRQDPGLGLRLIYFSYDVKMKEKGDIPEGYSVSREKKERFSLILESASTNQTSMYLCASSLSGRSGEQFFGPGTRLTVL.

This clonotype occurred a few times. The rearrangement uses TRBV27 and TRBJ1-2; 10 nucleotides agree with TRBD1. The CDR3 is 17 residues long. Germline CDR1 MNHEY, CDR2 SMNVEV (reference sequence). J lost 4 bases, V lost 5 bases, and 13 bases had no gene match. The DNA for the CDR3 is TGTGCCAGCAGTCGTGAGGGACAGGGGAGCTTTGGCTATGGCTACACCTTC. Encoded protein: CASSREGQGSFGYGYTF.

This clonotype was recorded a few times. The rearrangement joins TRBV7-6 to TRBJ2-4; no clear D. This CDR3 is built from 15 residues. Germline loops: CDR1 SGHVS, CDR2 FNYEAQ. V gave up 5 bases and J gave up 7 bases, with 18 bases separating them. The chain's CDR3 is CASSGLPDGFNIQYF. The CDR3 region has the DNA TGTGCCAGCAGCGGTCTGCCGGATGGGTTTAACATTCAGTACTTC.

The chain joins TRBV6-4 to TRBJ2-1; tentative D call: TRBD1 (6 bases). The CDR3 loop spans 15 amino acids. CDR1 and CDR2 (germline): MRHNA, SNTAGT. V gave up 1 base and J gave up 7 bases, with 14 bases separating them. The CDR3 nucleotides are TGTGCCAGCAGTGACTATCCAGGGGAACGGAATGAGCAGTTCTTC. Its protein is CASSDYPGERNEQFF.

This sequence joins TRBV11-2 and TRBJ1-2, with unresolved D. The germline CDR1 and CDR2 sequences are SGHAT and FQNNGV. V was shortened by 1 base and J by 8 bases, with 5 bases between the two germline ends. The CDR3 totals 11 residues. CDR3 nucleotides: TGTGCCAGCAGCTTAGGCGGGGGCTACACCTTC. Protein sequence: CASSLGGGYTF. The full variable domain, in which reference TRBV11-2 and TRBJ1-2 provide the parts outside the CDR3, is EAGVAQSPRYKIIEKRQSVAFWCNPISGHATLYWYQQILGQGPKLLIQFQNNGVVDDSQLPKDRFSAERLKGVDSTLKIQPAKLEDSAVYLCASSLGGGYTFGSGTRLTVV.

This clonotype appeared a single time. The genes are TRBV5-6 and TRBJ1-5, with 7 bases identical to TRBD1. Germline CDR1 and CDR2: SGHDT and YYEEEE. The CDR3 runs 15 residues. V lost 0 bases, J lost 3 bases, and 3 bases stayed unmatched. CDR3 region: CASSLGQGINQPQHF. The CDR3 DNA follows: TGTGCCAGCAGCTTGGGACAGGGAATCAATCAGCCCCAGCATTTT.

The rearrangement links TRBV6-1 to TRBJ2-4, with a tentative D call TRBD2 (7 bases). The germline V gene has CDR1 MNHNS and CDR2 SASEGT. The CDR3 runs 14 residues. V was pared by 10 bases and J by 1 base, with 14 bases between. For the CDR3, the DNA is TGTGCCATCGGGGGGCCGGGGGCCAAAAACATTCAGTACTTC. Amino acid sequence: CAIGGPGAKNIQYF.

The chain joins TRBV27 to TRBJ2-2; 9 bases agree with TRBD1. The germline gives CDR1 MNHEY, CDR2 SMNVEV (reference sequence). The junction had 13 bases not matched to a gene; V was cut back by 7 bases and J by 7 bases. The CDR3 has 16 amino acids. CDR3: CASTIRGTGFGGELFF. CDR3 sequence (DNA): TGTGCCAGCACCATAAGGGGGACAGGGTTTGGCGGGGAGCTGTTTTTT.

The CDR3 region has the DNA TGTGCCAGCAGCCAAGAAGGCCCCCCCCGCACAGATACGCAGTATTTT. This codes for CASSQEGPPRTDTQYF. V and J are TRBV4-2 and TRBJ2-3; D gene uncertain. There are 16 residues in the CDR3. Trimming left V 0 bases short and J 1 base short, with 11 bases between. Germline values: CDR1 LGHNA, CDR2 YNFKEQ.

This clonotype was observed a handful of times. J is TRBJ2-2 and V is TRBV6-1, with D hard to call. This CDR3 has 14 residues. V lost 7 bases and J 0 bases, leaving 9 bases between the germline ends. CDR1 and CDR2 from the germline V gene are MNHNS and SASEGT. The CDR3 sequence: CASTAKSNTGELFF. The DNA of the CDR3 is TGTGCCAGCACTGCGAAGTCGAACACCGGGGAGCTGTTTTTT.

This clonotype was seen more than once but under ten times. This rearrangement joins TRBV6-1 to TRBJ1-6; D is ambiguous. Germline V gene sequence: CDR1 MNHNS, CDR2 SASEGT. Trimming cost V 4 bases and J 14 bases, with 9 bases left between them. CDR3 size: 11 residues. The CDR3 coding sequence is TGTGCCAGCAGTGTAGGGTCGGCCCTCCACTTT. Protein product: CASSVGSALHF.

This chain connects TRBV29-1 to TRBJ2-5; tentatively, D is TRBD2 (6 bases). Germline CDR1 reads SQVTM; CDR2 reads ANQGSEA. The CDR3 totals 15 residues. Trimming cost V 0 bases and J 5 bases, with 16 bases left between them. CDR3 in amino acids: CSVEERVSGEETQYF. In nucleotides, the CDR3 is TGCAGCGTTGAAGAAAGGGTCTCGGGGGAGGAGACCCAGTACTTC.

This clonotype was detected only a few times. This chain connects TRBV7-2 to TRBJ2-7; D remains ambiguous. V gave up 1 base and J gave up 6 bases, with 13 bases separating them. The length of the CDR3 is 14 residues. The germline gives CDR1 SGHTA, CDR2 FQGNSA. The CDR3 reads CASSLVAVDPEQYF. CDR3 nucleotide sequence: TGTGCCAGCAGCTTAGTTGCCGTTGACCCCGAGCAGTACTTC.

This chain uses TRBV7-2 with TRBJ2-5; tentatively, D is TRBD2 (5 bases). V was trimmed by 3 bases and J by 5 bases, leaving 16 bases between them. This CDR3 is 15 amino acids long. Germline V gene lookup returns CDR1 SGHTA and CDR2 FQGNSA. For the CDR3, the DNA is TGTGCCAGCAGCTTTGGTCCGCCCCGAGGGGAGACCCAGTACTTC. It codes for CASSFGPPRGETQYF.

The rearrangement uses TRBV6-4 and TRBJ2-3, with 12 bases lining up with TRBD2. V lost 2 bases, J lost 3 bases, and 0 bases stayed unmatched. Per the germline V gene, CDR1 is MRHNA and CDR2 is SNTAGT. This CDR3 has 15 residues. CDR3 sequence reads: CASSDGTSGTDTQYF. The CDR3, as DNA: TGTGCCAGCAGTGACGGGACTAGCGGGACAGATACGCAGTATTTT.

The chain has TRBV20-1 and TRBJ2-1, with D possibly being TRBD1 (6 bases). The length of the CDR3 is 15 residues. Germline V gives CDR1 DFQATT, CDR2 SNEGSKA (reference sequence). V lost 6 bases, J lost 10 bases, and 25 bases lay in between. The CDR3 DNA reads TGCAGTGCCGGGGTGTCGGGACAAGAGCTTCGAGAGCAGTTCTTC. Protein sequence: CSAGVSGQELREQFF.

This clonotype was detected only a few times. The rearrangement uses TRBV19 and TRBJ1-2; TRBD1 matches at 10 bases. CDR3 size: 15 residues. With 4 bases clipped from V and 5 bases from J, the junction kept 7 bases outside the gene matches. Germline V gene data show CDR1 as LNHDA and CDR2 as SQIVND (reference sequence). CDR3 amino acids: CASSTGQGGRYGYTF. CDR3 DNA sequence: TGTGCCAGTAGTACCGGACAGGGGGGGCGGTATGGCTACACCTTC.

CDR3 in amino acids: CASGEDRVLEQFF. The CDR3 DNA is TGTGCCAGCGGAGAGGACAGGGTATTGGAGCAGTTCTTC. The chain carries TRBV11-1 and TRBJ2-1; TRBD1 aligns across 8 bases. The CDR3 totals 13 residues. Trimming cost V 8 bases and J 10 bases; bases outside gene matches: 10. From germline, CDR1 is SGHAT and CDR2 FQDESV (reference sequence).

This clonotype was detected only a few times. The genes are TRBV20-1 and TRBJ2-3, with D unclear. Per the germline V gene, CDR1 is DFQATT and CDR2 is SNEGSKA (reference sequence). The CDR3 consists of 15 residues. The germline V and J ends were trimmed by 0 bases and 4 bases, with 14 bases remaining between them. The CDR3 protein is CSARDMAGNPDTQYF. The DNA of the CDR3 is TGCAGTGCTAGAGATATGGCAGGAAACCCAGATACGCAGTATTTT.

The gene calls are TRBV6-2 or TRBV6-3 and TRBJ1-5; D perhaps matches TRBD1 (6 bases). CDR3 length: 19 amino acids. Germline V gene data show CDR1 as MNHEY and CDR2 as SVGEGT. Trimming shortened V by 0 bases and J by 0 bases, and 18 bases separated the two germline ends. The CDR3 nucleotides are TGTGCCAGCAGTTACTCGGCCGGACAGAATACTCTTAGCAATCAGCCCCAGCATTTT. Translating it yields CASSYSAGQNTLSNQPQHF.

There are a few counts of this clonotype. V usage is TRBV20-1 and J usage is TRBJ1-2; D remains ambiguous. Per germline, CDR1 DFQATT and CDR2 SNEGSKA (reference sequence). This CDR3 has 15 residues. V was pared by 2 bases and J by 4 bases, with 17 bases between. CDR3 nucleotide sequence: TGCAGTGCTAGACGGACGGGCCGGGGAGCCTATGGCTACACCTTC. The encoded protein is CSARRTGRGAYGYTF.

The chain recombines TRBV2 with TRBJ1-1; D might be TRBD1 (5 bases). CDR3 length: 15 amino acids. With 6 bases removed from V and 3 bases from J, the gap between germline ends came to 17 bases. Germline assignment: CDR1 SNHLY and CDR2 FYNNEI. In DNA, the CDR3 is TGTGCCAGCAGAGTAATCCGCGGGGCATACACTGAAGCTTTCTTT. This encodes CASRVIRGAYTEAFF.

This clonotype is termed medium-sized. V is TRBV21-1 and J is TRBJ1-1; the DNA was not compared with TRBD1, the D call given in the table. TRBV21-1 is listed as a pseudogene. This CDR3 spans 13 amino acids. Written as DNA, the CDR3 is TGTGCCAGCAGTCCACAGGGGAGGACTGAAGCTTTCTTT. It yields the protein CASSPQGRTEAFF.

This clonotype was seen only a few times. The CDR3 here is CSARQGSGNQPQHF. DNA of the CDR3: TGCAGTGCTCGACAGGGGTCTGGCAATCAGCCCCAGCATTTT. The chain combines TRBV20-1 with TRBJ1-5; 8 nucleotides align to TRBD1. The germline CDR1 and CDR2 sequences are DFQATT and SNEGSKA (reference sequence). This CDR3 has 14 residues. Trimming removed 5 bases from V and 2 bases from J; junction bases left unmatched: 5.

The genes are TRBV29-1 and TRBJ2-7; 8 bases map to TRBD1. This CDR3 comprises 12 residues. V was pared by 7 bases and J by 6 bases, with 8 bases of the junction left unmatched. Germline-derived CDR1 and CDR2 are SQVTM and ANQGSEA. The CDR3 DNA sequence: TGCAGCGCTGGGGACAGGTCCGGCGAGCAGTACTTC. Translation gives CSAGDRSGEQYF.